This T cell receptor beta chain comes out of a study of vaccination effects on CD4 cells after COVID-19. Turning to this clone: Its specificity is not known.

CDR1 is SQVTM and CDR2 is ANQGSEA in the germline V gene. The germline V and J ends were trimmed by 6 bases and 5 bases, with 14 bases remaining between them. CDR3 length equals 13 residues. Some clones are missing from TCRdb's copy, which holds only in-frame ones; the method was immunoSEQ multiplex PCR. Of tens of thousands of clones in the sample, 65% to 80% were seen once. Viral peptide pool expansion of antigen-specific CD4+ T cells preceded sequencing in the ViraFEST assay. When less than 13 days of culture had elapsed, CD4+ T cells were isolated. Vaccinees lacked prior SARS-CoV-2 infection and tested negative for nucleocapsid antibodies.

The specimen comprised CD4+ T cells from PBMCs cultured with HCoV-NL63 spike peptides, sampled before COVID-19 vaccination. The V and J genes are TRBV29-1 and TRBJ1-5; D not certain. This receptor was obtained from a human donor who received a COVID-19 vaccine. The CDR3: CSVQANTDQPQHF. The CDR3 region has the DNA TGCAGCGTCCAGGCCAACACAGATCAGCCCCAGCATTTT.